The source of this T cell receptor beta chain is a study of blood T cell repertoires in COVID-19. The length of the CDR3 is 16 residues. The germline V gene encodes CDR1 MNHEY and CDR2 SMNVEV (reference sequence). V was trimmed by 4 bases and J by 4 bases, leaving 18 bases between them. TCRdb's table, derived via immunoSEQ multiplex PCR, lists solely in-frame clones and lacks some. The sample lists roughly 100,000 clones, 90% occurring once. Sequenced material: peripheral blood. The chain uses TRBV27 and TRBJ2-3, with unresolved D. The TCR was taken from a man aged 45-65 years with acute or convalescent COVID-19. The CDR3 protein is CASSWLPTALADTQYF. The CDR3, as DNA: TGTGCCAGCAGTTGGCTGCCCACCGCCCTTGCAGATACGCAGTATTTT.